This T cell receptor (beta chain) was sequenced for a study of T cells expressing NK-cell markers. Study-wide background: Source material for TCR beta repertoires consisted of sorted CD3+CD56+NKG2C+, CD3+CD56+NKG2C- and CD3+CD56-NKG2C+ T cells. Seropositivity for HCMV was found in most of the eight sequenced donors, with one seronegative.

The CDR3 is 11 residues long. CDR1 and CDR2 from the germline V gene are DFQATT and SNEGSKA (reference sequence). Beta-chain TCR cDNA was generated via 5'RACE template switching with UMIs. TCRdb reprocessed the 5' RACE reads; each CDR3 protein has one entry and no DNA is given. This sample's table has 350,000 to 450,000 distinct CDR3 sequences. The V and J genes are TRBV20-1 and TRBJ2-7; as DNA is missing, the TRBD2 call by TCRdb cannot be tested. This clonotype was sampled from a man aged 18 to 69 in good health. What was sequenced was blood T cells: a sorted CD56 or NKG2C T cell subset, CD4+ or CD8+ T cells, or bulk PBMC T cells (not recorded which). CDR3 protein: CSARGSGEQYF.